This T cell receptor beta chain was sequenced during a study of cytomegalovirus exposure and HLA in healthy donors. Study background: When about 400 donors were genotyped, about 86% of them were found to fall in the Caucasian-associated ancestry cluster. General study findings and limits: TCR beta chains numbering approximately 150 were designated cytomegalovirus-associated. Previous analysis showed most TCR beta V segments were productive about 87% or about 30% of the time.

Note on this clone: Antigen specificity is unknown.

Between the trimmed V and J ends, which lost 3 bases and 8 bases, there was a span of 8 bases. The germline gives CDR1 MNHEY, CDR2 SMNVEV (reference sequence). The CDR3 contains 12 residues. PCR used 60 Vbeta primers and 13 Jbeta primers. The table came from immunoSEQ multiplex PCR; TCRdb's copy has only in-frame clones and leaves some out. The data show approximately 150,000 clones, with 82% seen just once and roughly 3.2% held by the top ten. The sequence was collected from a young man in good health and CMV-seropositive. Sequencing was performed on PBMCs. V and J are TRBV27 and TRBJ2-1, with unresolved D. This CDR3 is CASSLGEHEQFF. CDR3 DNA sequence: TGTGCCAGCAGTTTGGGCGAGCATGAGCAGTTCTTC.